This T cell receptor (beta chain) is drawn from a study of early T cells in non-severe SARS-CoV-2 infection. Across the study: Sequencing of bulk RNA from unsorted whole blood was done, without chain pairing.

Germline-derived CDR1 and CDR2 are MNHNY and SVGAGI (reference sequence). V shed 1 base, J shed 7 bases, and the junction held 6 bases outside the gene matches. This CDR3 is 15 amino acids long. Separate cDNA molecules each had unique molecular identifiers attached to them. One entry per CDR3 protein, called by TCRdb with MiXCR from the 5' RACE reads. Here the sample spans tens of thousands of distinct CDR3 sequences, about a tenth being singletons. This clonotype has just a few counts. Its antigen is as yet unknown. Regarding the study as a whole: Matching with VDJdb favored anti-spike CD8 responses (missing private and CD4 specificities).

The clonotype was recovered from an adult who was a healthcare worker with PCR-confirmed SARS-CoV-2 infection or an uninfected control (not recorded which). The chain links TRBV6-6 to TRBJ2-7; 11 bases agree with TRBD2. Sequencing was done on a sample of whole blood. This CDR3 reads CASSYFLAGGGEQYF. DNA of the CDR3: TGTGCCAGCAGTTACTTCCTAGCGGGGGGCGGTGAGCAGTACTTC.